The TCR beta chain under discussion was sequenced for a study of molecular identifiers for immune sequencing clone quantification. This clonotype was observed at least ten times. One entry per CDR3 protein results from TCRdb running MiXCR on the PCR reads. This table has around 460,000 distinct CDR3 sequences, around 23% appearing once. V was cut by 2 bases and J by 2 bases, with 4 bases left in between. The germline V gene encodes CDR1 MGHRA and CDR2 YSYEKL. CDR3 length: 13 amino acids. The chain uses TRBV4-1 and TRBJ1-3; no firm D call. The specimen was naive CD8+ T cells from blood, with Jurkat cell RNA spiked in. The subset: FACS-sorted CD8+CD4-CCR7+CD45RA+ naive T cells. This receptor was obtained from a human donor in good health. Some libraries in this study had Jurkat cell RNA spiked in. The CDR3 spells CASSQYAGNTIYF. DNA of the CDR3: TGCGCCAGCAGCCAATATGCTGGAAACACCATATATTTT.